This T cell receptor beta chain was sequenced in a study of CD8 T cells in Susac syndrome. An amount of RNA that ranged from roughly 0.45 to 1 ug was reverse transcribed with random hexamers. TCRdb ran MiXCR on the immunoSEQ multiplex PCR reads and lists one entry per CDR3 protein. The table lists about 120,000 distinct CDR3 sequences, about 94% of them singletons. Sequenced material: CD4+ T cells from PBMCs. The sequence was collected from a human donor with multiple sclerosis.

The CDR3, as DNA: TGCAGTGCTAGCACTAGCGGGGGGCTCTCCTACAATGAGCAGTTCTTC. This codes for CSASTSGGLSYNEQFF. V usage is TRBV20-1 and J usage is TRBJ2-1, with 12 nucleotides matching TRBD2. Germline V gives CDR1 DFQATT, CDR2 SNEGSKA (reference sequence). This CDR3 is built from 16 residues. The V and J ends lost 3 bases and 0 bases, in that order; junction bases with no gene match: 3.